The present T cell receptor beta chain was sequenced within a study of spatial heterogeneity in lung cancer. Across the study: Raw sequencing reads included, on average, more than 9.5 appearances of each unique TCR and UMI combination.

This clonotype has a count of ten or more. The time point is: blood at routine non-recurrence follow-up after resection. Tumor, nontumor lung or frozen PBMC supplied whole RNA that was sequenced unsorted. MiXCR was run by TCRdb on the 5' RACE reads, yielding one entry per CDR3 protein. The table records under 75,000 distinct CDR3 sequences, approximately 8.9% of them present only once. J gave up 5 bases and V 7 bases, and 10 bases lay outside the gene matches. The V gene's germline CDR1 is ENHRY and CDR2 SYGVKD. CDR3 length equals 14 residues. This rearrangement joins TRBV10-3 to TRBJ2-7, with TRBD2 matching 8 bases. The TCR was taken from a female donor with early-stage non-small cell lung cancer. The sample in question was PBMCs, obtained at follow-up. This CDR3 is CAITAGVPRDEQYF. Here the CDR3 DNA reads TGTGCCATCACAGCGGGAGTGCCTAGGGACGAGCAGTACTTC.